The rows below give T cell receptor beta chains drawn from one sample of a study of response to subunit inactivated influenza vaccine. TCRdb re-analysed the RT-PCR reads in MiXCR, keeping a single row per CDR3 protein. Of 170,000 or so distinct CDR3 sequences listed, around 11% are singletons. The source material was CD8+ T cells sorted from PBMCs, sampled approximately 25 months after vaccination. All receptors come from a man between 50 and 70 years old who received an inactivated influenza vaccine. CDR3s leave out the opening cysteine and the closing phenylalanine or tryptophan.

v_call cdr3_aa
TRBV10-3 AITAGLSDTQY
TRBV10-3 AISEGRKTYEQY
TRBV20-1 SASITGAIQETQY
TRBV6-2/TRBV6-3 ASGPTASYEQY
TRBV6-2/TRBV6-3 ASSYRGTGNTEAF
TRBV13 ASSPQGATRTGELF
TRBV2 ASIQRDHGETQY
TRBV6-9 ASNQRTFYEQY
TRBV6-2/TRBV6-3 ASSPARYEQY
TRBV4-2 ASSQPVLAGGRNTGELF
TRBV10-3 AISGDTWSSYEQY
TRBV7-8 ASSSRTSGDTYNEQF
TRBV7-9 ATIAGGPHEQY
TRBV29-1 SVHREYEQF
TRBV7-2 ASSQGTFAPYEQY
TRBV7-9 ASSLSGTASYGYT
TRBV12-3/TRBV12-4 ASSGQNSPLH
TRBV4-2 ASSPGSNGYT
TRBV6-2/TRBV6-3 ASSYSVRGGSEQF
TRBV10-3 AISEGQTYEQY